One and the same sample provided the 27 T cell receptor beta chains below, sequenced in a study of radiotherapy plus CTLA-4 blockade in lung cancer. The data were produced by immunoSEQ multiplex PCR, yet TCRdb's version contains in-frame clones alone and is incomplete. The repertoire holds roughly 44,000 clones, with approximately 76% as singletons. The source was peripheral blood, collected from a patient treated with radiotherapy plus ipilimumab. The receptors were gathered from a human donor with non-small cell lung cancer who had stable disease on radiotherapy plus ipilimumab.

The rearrangement uses TRBV7-2 and TRBJ1-4; a possible D gene is TRBD1 (5 bases). The CDR3 contains 14 residues. Germline V gene sequence: CDR1 SGHTA, CDR2 FQGNSA. The ends were cut back, 6 bases at V and 8 bases at J, with 16 bases in the middle. The CDR3 region is CASRTQGFGEKLFF. The DNA for the CDR3 is TGTGCCAGCAGGACGCAGGGTTTTGGCGAAAAACTGTTTTTT.

In its sample, this clone was seen a few times. This sequence joins TRBV28 and TRBJ1-2; 11 bases match TRBD1. Germline CDR1 is MDHEN and CDR2 is SYDVKM. CDR3 length equals 15 residues. The junction had 1 base not matched to a gene; V was cut back by 2 bases and J by 2 bases. CDR3 region: CASSLGTGGNYGYTF. The CDR3 DNA reads as TGTGCCAGCAGTTTAGGGACAGGGGGGAACTATGGCTACACCTTC.

This clone has just a few counts. The chain links TRBV10-3 to TRBJ1-2, with D possibly TRBD1 on 5 matching bases. CDR1 is ENHRY, CDR2 SYGVKD, per germline. V dropped 3 bases and J dropped 8 bases, with 10 bases sitting between them. This CDR3 contains 12 residues. The DNA for the CDR3 is TGTGCCATCAGTGACAGGGTCGAGGGCTACACCTTC. It translates to CAISDRVEGYTF.

The CDR3 sequence is CASRLRTGANTEAFF. CDR3 coding DNA: TGTGCCAGCAGACTACGGACAGGCGCGAACACTGAAGCTTTCTTT. The rearrangement links TRBV6-5 to TRBJ1-1, with TRBD1 matching over 7 bases. CDR3 length equals 15 residues. Germline CDR1 reads MNHEY; CDR2 reads SVGAGI. J gave up 1 base and V 6 bases, and 8 bases lay outside the gene matches.

This clone was seen a handful of times. The J gene is TRBJ1-2, the V gene TRBV5-1, with D possibly being TRBD1 (5 bases). V gave up 1 base and J gave up 3 bases, with 7 bases separating them. The germline CDR1 and CDR2 sequences are SGHRS and YFSETQ. CDR3 length: 13 amino acids. In DNA form, the CDR3 reads TGCGCCAGCAGCTTGATGGGGGACTATGGCTACACCTTC. Protein product: CASSLMGDYGYTF.

The CDR3, as DNA: TGTGCCAGCAGCTTGGGCGGGACAGGGGGCTATGAGCAGTTCTTC. Translated, it gives CASSLGGTGGYEQFF. V and J are TRBV5-5 and TRBJ2-1; the match to TRBD1 covers 12 bases. The CDR3 runs 15 residues. V lost 0 bases to trimming and J lost 8 bases; unmatched junction nucleotides: 3. CDR1 is SGHKS, CDR2 YYEKEE, per germline (reference sequence). The full variable domain, completed using reference TRBV5-5 and TRBJ2-1, is DAGVTQSPTHLIKTRGQQVTLRCSPISGHKSVSWYQQVLGQGPQFIFQYYEKEERGRGNFPDRFSARQFPNYSSELNVNALLLGDSALYLCASSLGGTGGYEQFFGPGTRLTVL.

This rearrangement joins TRBV9 to TRBJ1-2, with TRBD1 matching over 7 bases. Trimming cost V 4 bases and J 4 bases; bases outside gene matches: 10. The CDR3 has 15 amino acids. CDR1 is SGDLS, CDR2 YYNGEE, per germline. CDR3 protein: CASSSTRTGIYGYTF. The CDR3, as DNA: TGTGCCAGCAGCTCAACCAGGACAGGAATCTATGGCTACACCTTC.

The rearrangement joins TRBV19 to TRBJ1-2; 10 bases align to TRBD1. Trimming took 3 bases from V and 6 from J; bases not matched to a gene: 13. This CDR3 contains 17 residues. Looked up from germline, CDR1 is LNHDA and CDR2 is SQIVND (reference sequence). The CDR3 protein is CASSIWSGQGMGDGYTF. The CDR3 nucleotides are TGTGCCAGTAGTATTTGGTCGGGACAGGGGATGGGAGATGGCTACACCTTC.

This sequence joins TRBV7-7 and TRBJ2-2; no reliable D call. V lost 1 base and J 4 bases, leaving 10 bases between the germline ends. The germline gives CDR1 SSHAT, CDR2 FNYEAQ (reference sequence). The CDR3 is 15 residues long. CDR3 in amino acids: CASSLGSSRTGELFF. The CDR3 nucleotides read TGTGCCAGCAGCTTAGGGAGTTCGCGCACCGGGGAGCTGTTTTTT. The variable domain in full, completed from reference TRBV7-7 and TRBJ2-2, reads GAGVSQSPRYKVTKRGQDVTLRCDPISSHATLYWYQQALGQGPEFLTYFNYEAQPDKSGLPSDRFSAERPEGSISTLTIQRTEQRDSAMYRCASSLGSSRTGELFFGEGSRLTVL.

The chain carries TRBV5-1 and TRBJ2-7, with D unclear. The CDR3 covers 13 residues. Germline CDR1 SGHRS, CDR2 YFSETQ. V was shortened by 0 bases and J by 0 bases, with 4 bases between the two germline ends. This chain's CDR3 is CASSLESSYEQYF. CDR3 in DNA: TGCGCCAGCAGCTTGGAGAGCTCCTACGAGCAGTACTTC.

This chain joins TRBV11-2 and TRBJ2-7; D is undetermined. The CDR3 runs to 12 residues. Germline CDR1 is SGHAT and CDR2 is FQNNGV. Trimming took off 4 bases at V and 3 bases at J, with 7 bases between the two ends. The CDR3 nucleotides are TGTGCCAGCAGCTCTGACTTCTACGAGCAGTACTTC. Encoded protein: CASSSDFYEQYF.

This rearrangement joins TRBV28 to TRBJ1-1, with D unresolved. The germline V and J ends were trimmed by 7 bases and 2 bases, with 14 bases remaining between them. CDR1 and CDR2 from the germline V gene are MDHEN and SYDVKM. CDR3 length: 14 residues. The CDR3 reads CASILHGSNTEAFF. CDR3 in DNA: TGTGCCAGCATTCTTCACGGATCTAACACTGAAGCTTTCTTT.

Notes on this clone: At one end the junction does not follow the germline gene, possibly because of a read error. This same CDR3 is encoded by further DNA sequences in the sample. This chain uses TRBV30 with TRBJ2-5, with 9 bases lining up with TRBD2. This CDR3 comprises 13 residues. Germline V gene lookup returns CDR1 GTSNPN and CDR2 SVGIG (reference sequence). CDR3: CAGSGGPQETQYF. For the CDR3, the DNA is TGTGCCGGGAGCGGGGGGCCTCAAGAGACCCAGTACTTC. Together with reference TRBV30 and TRBJ2-5, the CDR3 gives the full variable domain: SQTIHQWPATLVQPVGSPLSLECTVEGTSNPNLYWYRQAAGRGLQLLFYSVGIGQISSEVPQNLSASRPQDRQFILSSKKLLLSDSGFYLCAGSGGPQETQYFGPGTRLLVL.

The genes are TRBV2 and TRBJ2-2, with unresolved D. Between the trimmed V and J ends, which lost 8 bases and 1 base, there was a span of 11 bases. The CDR3 extends over 14 amino acids. The germline V gene has CDR1 SNHLY and CDR2 FYNNEI. CDR3 coding DNA: TGTGCCAGCTACCTAAACAGGAACACCGGGGAGCTGTTTTTT. It specifies CASYLNRNTGELFF.

The rearrangement uses TRBV6-1 and TRBJ1-5, with 7 bases matching TRBD1. CDR3 size: 16 residues. The V gene end was trimmed by 4 bases and the J gene end by 1 base; junction bases not matched to a gene: 7. Looked up from germline, CDR1 is MNHNS and CDR2 is SASEGT. CDR3 amino acids: CASSAEGALSNQPQHF. The CDR3 DNA follows: TGTGCCAGCAGTGCGGAGGGGGCTTTAAGCAATCAGCCCCAGCATTTT.

The chain carries TRBV11-3 and TRBJ1-2; possible D gene TRBD1, 5 bases. CDR1 is SGHNT and CDR2 is YENEEA in the germline V gene. The CDR3 contains 19 residues. Trimming shortened V by 2 bases and J by 2 bases, and 24 bases separated the two germline ends. DNA for the CDR3: TGTGCCAGCAGCTTAAGGCCCCGGGGGGAGCCCTCCCTGAACTATGGCTACACCTTC. It encodes CASSLRPRGEPSLNYGYTF.

The sample holds one count of this clone. The rearrangement uses TRBV10-1 and TRBJ1-1, with D possibly being TRBD1 (5 bases). V dropped 7 bases and J dropped 1 base, with 16 bases sitting between them. Germline CDR1 is WNHNN and CDR2 is SYGVQD (reference sequence). The CDR3 totals 15 residues. The CDR3 region has the DNA TGCGCCAGCATGGGGGGTATGGGCACGAACACTGAAGCTTTCTTT. Amino acid sequence: CASMGGMGTNTEAFF.

The chain combines TRBV19 with TRBJ2-7; no clear D. V was cut by 2 bases and J by 6 bases, with 11 bases left in between. Germline loops: CDR1 LNHDA, CDR2 SQIVND (reference sequence). This CDR3 comprises 13 residues. The CDR3 DNA follows: TGTGCCAGTAGTATATATCCCGGTAGCGAGCAGTACTTC. Its protein is CASSIYPGSEQYF.

The gene calls are TRBV28 and TRBJ2-6, with 10 bases matching TRBD1. J was trimmed by 4 bases and V by 4 bases; bases with no gene match: 7. CDR3 length equals 17 residues. Germline CDR1 and CDR2: MDHEN and SYDVKM. CDR3 loop: CASSSPGQGSGANVLTF. In DNA, the CDR3 is TGTGCCAGCAGTTCACCGGGACAGGGGTCAGGGGCCAACGTCCTGACTTTC.

The V gene is TRBV6-1, the J gene TRBJ1-2; D is unclear. The CDR3 has 14 amino acids. V lost 9 bases and J lost 0, with 14 bases in between. The germline gives CDR1 MNHNS, CDR2 SASEGT. This chain's CDR3 is CASETPTANYGYTF. The CDR3 DNA reads TGTGCCAGTGAGACACCTACCGCTAACTATGGCTACACCTTC.

The chain couples TRBV5-4 to TRBJ2-4; 10 bases match TRBD1. Germline CDR1 is SGHNT and CDR2 is YYREEE (reference sequence). The CDR3 runs to 13 residues. V shed 4 bases, J shed 8 bases, and the junction held 3 bases outside the gene matches. The CDR3 DNA follows: TGTGCCAGCAGCCGGGACAGGGGCGACATTCAGTACTTC. Its translation is CASSRDRGDIQYF.

This clone was detected a few times. The V gene is TRBV18, the J gene TRBJ1-2; TRBD1 is a possible D gene (6 bases). The ends were cut back, 3 bases at V and 4 bases at J, with 15 bases in the middle. Germline loops: CDR1 KGHSH, CDR2 LQKENI. This CDR3 is 15 amino acids long. The CDR3 here is CASSPSRPDSYGYTF. CDR3 DNA sequence: TGTGCCAGCTCACCCTCTCGCCCGGACAGCTATGGCTACACCTTC.

This rearrangement joins TRBV6-5 to TRBJ2-1; D unclear. The ends were cut back, 0 bases at V and 11 bases at J, with 5 bases in the middle. The length of the CDR3 is 11 residues. CDR1 is MNHEY and CDR2 is SVGAGI in the germline V gene. This CDR3 reads CASSYSQKQFF. CDR3 bases: TGTGCCAGCAGTTACTCGCAGAAGCAGTTCTTC.

This clone was found a few times. The chain is built from TRBV19 and TRBJ2-7; 10 bases match TRBD2. J gave up 3 bases and V 8 bases, and 7 bases lay outside the gene matches. The CDR3 is 14 amino acids. Germline V gene lookup returns CDR1 LNHDA and CDR2 SQIVND (reference sequence). CDR3 protein: CASGIAGGGYEQYF. CDR3 bases: TGTGCCAGTGGAATAGCGGGGGGCGGCTACGAGCAGTACTTC.

The chain uses TRBV27 and TRBJ2-7, with 8 positions matching TRBD2. This CDR3 has 14 residues. V gave up 6 bases and J gave up 5 bases; unmatched junction bases: 9. CDR1 and CDR2 from the germline V gene are MNHEY and SMNVEV (reference sequence). As DNA, the CDR3 is TGTGCCAGCAGATTCGGCGGGGGGTTAGACGAGCAGTACTTC. It translates to CASRFGGGLDEQYF.

This chain uses TRBV19 with TRBJ1-1, with no clear D. Trimming shortened V by 3 bases and J by 0 bases, and 8 bases separated the two germline ends. CDR1 and CDR2 (germline): LNHDA, SQIVND (reference sequence). This CDR3 region has 14 residues. The CDR3 bases are TGTGCCAGTAGTATCGGCCTTGTGAACACTGAAGCTTTCTTT. Translation gives CASSIGLVNTEAFF.

This sequence joins TRBV11-2 and TRBJ2-1; 9 nucleotides align to TRBD2. The length of the CDR3 is 15 residues. Germline-derived CDR1 and CDR2 are SGHAT and FQNNGV. Germline trimming cut 4 bases from V and 6 bases from J; bases unmatched to any gene: 7. This CDR3 is CASSSVRGGANEQFF. The DNA of the CDR3 is TGTGCCAGCAGCTCCGTACGCGGGGGGGCCAATGAGCAGTTCTTC.